This is a list of T cell receptor beta chains from one sample in a study of cytomegalovirus exposure and HLA in healthy donors. Libraries were prepared by immunoSEQ multiplex PCR; TCRdb keeps only in-frame clonotypes and omits some of them. The profile shows about 120,000 clones, around 88% of them singletons. Sequencing input: PBMCs. These receptors originate from a man aged 18 to 35 in good health and CMV-seronegative. Each CDR3 is given with its conserved first and last residue. D genes are given only for firm matches. Some rows have no size entry. The others give once, few or many, or a class for an expanded clone.

V gene: TRBV10-3; J gene: TRBJ2-1; clone size: NA; D gene: TRBD2; CDR3 protein: CAISKGTSGRVDEQFF; CDR3 DNA: TGTGCCATCAGCAAGGGGACTAGCGGGAGGGTTGATGAGCAGTTCTTC
V gene: TRBV19; J gene: TRBJ2-3; clone size: NA; D gene: NA; CDR3 protein: CASSIRQNQDTQYF; CDR3 DNA: TGTGCCAGTAGTATACGTCAGAACCAAGATACGCAGTATTTT
V gene: TRBV6-5; J gene: TRBJ1-6; clone size: NA; D gene: TRBD1; CDR3 protein: CASTPGQGTSPLHF; CDR3 DNA: TGTGCCAGCACCCCGGGACAGGGGACCTCACCCCTCCACTTT
V gene: TRBV29-1; J gene: TRBJ2-5; clone size: NA; D gene: TRBD2; CDR3 protein: CSVVKRGASQETQYF; CDR3 DNA: TGCAGCGTTGTCAAGCGGGGGGCGTCGCAAGAGACCCAGTACTTC
V gene: TRBV27; J gene: TRBJ1-1; clone size: NA; D gene: NA; CDR3 protein: CASSLDFSMNTEAFF; CDR3 DNA: TGTGCCAGCAGTTTAGACTTTAGTATGAACACTGAAGCTTTCTTT
V gene: TRBV5-5; J gene: TRBJ1-1; clone size: NA; D gene: NA; CDR3 protein: CASSLGQEGTEAFF; CDR3 DNA: TGTGCCAGCAGCTTGGGTCAGGAGGGCACTGAAGCTTTCTTT
V gene: TRBV27; J gene: TRBJ2-1; clone size: NA; D gene: TRBD2; CDR3 protein: CASSYSGSSYNEQFF; CDR3 DNA: TGTGCCAGCAGTTATAGCGGGAGCTCCTACAATGAGCAGTTCTTC
V gene: TRBV7-9; J gene: TRBJ1-1; clone size: once; D gene: NA; CDR3 protein: CASSFGSLGGTEAFF; CDR3 DNA: TGTGCCAGCAGCTTTGGCTCGCTAGGGGGAACTGAAGCTTTCTTT
V gene: TRBV5-1; J gene: TRBJ2-7; clone size: NA; D gene: NA; CDR3 protein: CASSLAFYDEQYF; CDR3 DNA: TGCGCCAGCAGCTTGGCCTTCTATGACGAGCAGTACTTC
V gene: TRBV10-2; J gene: TRBJ2-7; clone size: NA; D gene: TRBD2; CDR3 protein: CASSEGGGGSEQYF; CDR3 DNA: TGCGCCAGCAGTGAGGGGGGCGGGGGGTCCGAGCAGTACTTC
V gene: TRBV28; J gene: TRBJ2-1; clone size: NA; D gene: NA; CDR3 protein: CASSLITNEQFF; CDR3 DNA: TGTGCCAGCAGTCTAATCACCAATGAGCAGTTCTTC
V gene: TRBV10-3; J gene: TRBJ2-1; clone size: NA; D gene: TRBD2; CDR3 protein: CAISESWTSENNEQFF; CDR3 DNA: TGTGCCATCAGTGAGTCGTGGACTAGCGAAAACAATGAGCAGTTCTTC
V gene: TRBV19; J gene: TRBJ1-3; clone size: NA; D gene: NA; CDR3 protein: CASRLGGVSSGNTIYF; CDR3 DNA: TGTGCCAGTCGACTAGGAGGGGTCAGCTCTGGAAACACCATATATTTT